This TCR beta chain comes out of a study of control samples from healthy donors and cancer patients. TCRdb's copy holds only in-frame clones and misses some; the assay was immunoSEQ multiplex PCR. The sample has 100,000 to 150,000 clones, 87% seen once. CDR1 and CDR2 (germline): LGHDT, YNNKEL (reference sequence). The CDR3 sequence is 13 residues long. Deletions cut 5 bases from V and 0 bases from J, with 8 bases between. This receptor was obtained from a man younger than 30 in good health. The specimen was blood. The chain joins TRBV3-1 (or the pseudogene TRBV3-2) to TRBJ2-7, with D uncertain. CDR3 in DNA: TGTGCCAGCAGCTTTGACAACTCCTACGAGCAGTACTTC. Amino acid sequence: CASSFDNSYEQYF.